One TCR beta chain is described in this entry. The antigen is not known. The sample originates from a study of identical twins. Overall study findings and caveats: Fewer insertions marked abundant cord blood beta clonotypes; young adult naive trended weakly, memory not at all.

TCRdb reprocessed the 5' RACE reads via MiXCR and lists one record per CDR3 protein. The sample contains about 330,000 distinct CDR3 sequences, around an eighth of which appear only once. Germline-derived CDR1 and CDR2 are LGHDT and YNNKEL (reference sequence). CDR3 size: 18 residues. Trimming cost V 0 bases and J 1 base, with 15 bases left between them. The same sample was also studied in work on yellow fever vaccine responses in identical twins. In that study: Twins reportedly appeared to share part of their vaccine T cell response while keeping part individual.

Sequencing was performed on CD8+ T cells sorted from blood. The receptor was derived from a woman aged 18-29 years in good health. The chain carries TRBV3-1 and TRBJ2-2, with D possibly TRBD2 on 5 matching bases. The CDR3 DNA sequence: TGTGCCAGCAGCCAAGAAGGCCGTGCGGGCTTGAACACCGGGGAGCTGTTTTTT. Its protein is CASSQEGRAGLNTGELFF. Filled out from reference TRBV3-1 and TRBJ2-2, the complete variable domain reads DTAVSQTPKYLVTQMGNDKSIKCEQNLGHDTMYWYKQDSKKFLKIMFSYNNKELIINETVPNRFSPKSPDKAHLNLHINSLELGDSAVYFCASSQEGRAGLNTGELFFGEGSRLTVL.